The rows below give T cell receptor beta chains drawn from one sample of a study of CD8+CD57+ T cells in acquired aplastic anemia. TCRdb analysed the reads with MiXCR anew, one entry per CDR3 protein. The sample consists of 200,000 to 300,000 distinct CDR3 sequences, about 80% of them appearing once. Sequencing was carried out using sorted CD4+, CD8+, or CD8+CD57+ T cells (not recorded which) from PBMCs. Source of these receptors: a human donor with aplastic anemia. Each CDR3 is given with its conserved first and last residue. The order of the fields is D gene, clone size, V gene, J gene, CDR3 length, CDR3 DNA, CDR3 protein. The D gene is left open where the match is weak. Size values are once, few and many counts, or a class for expanded clones, and some rows have none.

D gene: -
clone size: -
V gene: TRBV3-1
J gene: TRBJ1-1
CDR3 length: 12
CDR3 DNA: TGCGCCAGCAGCCCCCTCCCGGATTGGGCTATCTTT
CDR3 protein: CASSPLPDWAIF

D gene: TRBD1
clone size: -
V gene: TRBV11-3
J gene: TRBJ2-7
CDR3 length: 14
CDR3 DNA: TGTGCCAGCAGCCCCGGACAGGGGGCACAGGAGCAGTACTTC
CDR3 protein: CASSPGQGAQEQYF

D gene: TRBD1
clone size: -
V gene: TRBV7-6
J gene: TRBJ2-7
CDR3 length: 15
CDR3 DNA: TGTGCCAGCAGCTTAGCCGCAGGGGGAGTCTACGCCCAGTACTTC
CDR3 protein: CASSLAAGGVYAQYF

D gene: -
clone size: -
V gene: TRBV9
J gene: TRBJ2-1
CDR3 length: 14
CDR3 DNA: TGTGCCAGCAGCGTGACCTCAGGGAGCGGCTACACGTTCTTC
CDR3 protein: CASSVTSGSGYTFF

D gene: TRBD1
clone size: -
V gene: TRBV6-5
J gene: TRBJ2-7
CDR3 length: 15
CDR3 DNA: TGTGCCAGCAGTTCCCTGACAGGGGAGGACTACGAGCAGTACTTC
CDR3 protein: CASSSLTGEDYEQYF

D gene: -
clone size: -
V gene: TRBV15
J gene: TRBJ2-1
CDR3 length: 16
CDR3 DNA: TGTGCCACCAGCAGGTCTCTAGCGAGCTCCTACAATGAGCAGTTCTTC
CDR3 protein: CATSRSLASSYNEQFF

D gene: -
clone size: -
V gene: TRBV19
J gene: TRBJ1-1
CDR3 length: 12
CDR3 DNA: TGCGCCAGTAGTGTAGGGAACGCTGAAGCTTTCTTT
CDR3 protein: CASSVGNAEAFF

D gene: -
clone size: -
V gene: TRBV7-8
J gene: TRBJ2-3
CDR3 length: 14
CDR3 DNA: TGTGCCAGCAGCTTGGAACCGGGAGTGGAAACGCAGTATTTT
CDR3 protein: CASSLEPGVETQYF

D gene: TRBD1
clone size: -
V gene: TRBV9
J gene: TRBJ1-6
CDR3 length: 16
CDR3 DNA: TGTGCCAGCAGTTGGACAGGGCAAGGCAATGAGCAGTCCCTCCACTTT
CDR3 protein: CASSWTGQGNEQSLHF

D gene: -
clone size: -
V gene: TRBV6-1
J gene: TRBJ2-7
CDR3 length: 19
CDR3 DNA: TGTGCCAGCAGTTACGACGGGCCTGGCGTTAGAACCAATTCTTACGAGCAGTACTTC
CDR3 protein: CASSYDGPGVRTNSYEQYF

D gene: -
clone size: -
V gene: TRBV7-2
J gene: TRBJ2-5
CDR3 length: 17
CDR3 DNA: TGTGCCAGCAGCCATCATACAGCCGGGGCAACGCTTTCGGCCCAGTACTTC
CDR3 protein: CASSHHTAGATLSAQYF

D gene: -
clone size: -
V gene: TRBV7-9
J gene: TRBJ2-7
CDR3 length: 14
CDR3 DNA: TGTGCCAGCAGCTTAGCGAACCCCGCCTACGTGCAGTACTTC
CDR3 protein: CASSLANPAYVQYF

D gene: -
clone size: -
V gene: TRBV7-3
J gene: TRBJ2-3
CDR3 length: 14
CDR3 DNA: TGTGCCAGCAGTTATGCTTATAGCAATGAGACCCAGTATTTT
CDR3 protein: CASSYAYSNETQYF

D gene: -
clone size: many
V gene: TRBV9
J gene: TRBJ1-6
CDR3 length: 16
CDR3 DNA: TGTGCCAGCAGCGTAAGTGTGATGGGGAAAGGTTCACCCCTCCACTTT
CDR3 protein: CASSVSVMGKGSPLHF

D gene: -
clone size: -
V gene: TRBV7-2
J gene: TRBJ1-1
CDR3 length: 14
CDR3 DNA: TGTGCCAGCAGCTTAGTTGGGCTGAACACTGAAGCTTTCTTT
CDR3 protein: CASSLVGLNTEAFF

D gene: -
clone size: -
V gene: TRBV5-1
J gene: TRBJ2-1
CDR3 length: 16
CDR3 DNA: TGCGCCAGCAGCTTGGATGGGCCAAGACGGGGGAATGAGCAGTTCTTC
CDR3 protein: CASSLDGPRRGNEQFF

D gene: -
clone size: -
V gene: TRBV5-1
J gene: TRBJ1-1
CDR3 length: 15
CDR3 DNA: TGCGCCAGCAGCGCTAGCGGGAGGGAGCTCACTGAAGCTTTCTTT
CDR3 protein: CASSASGRELTEAFF

D gene: -
clone size: -
V gene: TRBV7-9
J gene: TRBJ1-1
CDR3 length: 15
CDR3 DNA: -
CDR3 protein: CASSLGTEAFFGQFF

D gene: -
clone size: -
V gene: TRBV5-6
J gene: TRBJ2-5
CDR3 length: 12
CDR3 DNA: TGTGCCAGCAGCGTGGTAGGGGAGACCCAGTACTTC
CDR3 protein: CASSVVGETQYF

D gene: -
clone size: -
V gene: TRBV7-6
J gene: TRBJ2-3
CDR3 length: 15
CDR3 DNA: TGTGCCAGCAGCGTAGCGGACGGGAGCAAAGAGACCCAGTATTTT
CDR3 protein: CASSVADGSKETQYF

D gene: -
clone size: -
V gene: TRBV7-8
J gene: TRBJ2-3
CDR3 length: 15
CDR3 DNA: TGTGCCAGCAGCTTAGCGGGAGGTCGCACTGCTACGCAGTATTTT
CDR3 protein: CASSLAGGRTATQYF

D gene: -
clone size: -
V gene: TRBV11-2
J gene: TRBJ2-7
CDR3 length: 14
CDR3 DNA: TGTGCCAGCAGCGCCGGCGGAGGGTCGTACGAGCAGTACTTC
CDR3 protein: CASSAGGGSYEQYF

D gene: TRBD2
clone size: -
V gene: TRBV7-9
J gene: TRBJ2-1
CDR3 length: 15
CDR3 DNA: TGTGCCAGCAGCTCAGGGACTAGCGGGGGGGCTGAGCAGTTCTTC
CDR3 protein: CASSSGTSGGAEQFF

D gene: TRBD2
clone size: -
V gene: TRBV9
J gene: TRBJ2-3
CDR3 length: 14
CDR3 DNA: TGTGCCAGCGGATTAGCGGGGGATATCGAGAACTTCGATTTT
CDR3 protein: CASGLAGDIENFDF

D gene: TRBD1
clone size: -
V gene: TRBV7-9
J gene: TRBJ1-1
CDR3 length: 15
CDR3 DNA: TGTGCCAGCAGCTTCGCGACAGGGGATCACACTGATACGCTCTTT
CDR3 protein: CASSFATGDHTDTLF

D gene: -
clone size: -
V gene: TRBV7-9
J gene: TRBJ2-7
CDR3 length: 14
CDR3 DNA: TGTGCCAGCAGCGGCCGTCGCACAGCGTACACGGAGGCTTTC
CDR3 protein: CASSGRRTAYTEAF

D gene: -
clone size: -
V gene: TRBV10-3
J gene: TRBJ2-3
CDR3 length: 17
CDR3 DNA: TGTGCCATCAGTGAGACCCTCTTGACCGCCCGCACAGATACGCAGTATTTT
CDR3 protein: CAISETLLTARTDTQYF

D gene: TRBD1
clone size: few
V gene: TRBV10-3
J gene: TRBJ1-6
CDR3 length: 15
CDR3 DNA: TGTGCCATCAGTGAGAGGGGACAGCCTAATTCACCCCTCCACTTT
CDR3 protein: CAISERGQPNSPLHF

D gene: -
clone size: -
V gene: TRBV7-2
J gene: TRBJ2-3
CDR3 length: 14
CDR3 DNA: TGTGCCAGCAGCTTAGCCCCACCTCCCGATACCCCGTATTTT
CDR3 protein: CASSLAPPPDTPYF

D gene: -
clone size: few
V gene: TRBV19
J gene: TRBJ2-1
CDR3 length: 15
CDR3 DNA: TGTGCCAGTAGTTATCTGAGCGGAGCCTACAATGAGCAGTTCTTC
CDR3 protein: CASSYLSGAYNEQFF

D gene: -
clone size: -
V gene: TRBV2
J gene: TRBJ1-5
CDR3 length: 14
CDR3 DNA: TGTGCCAGCAGGGACGGGTACACCAATCCGCAGTATTTTTTT
CDR3 protein: CASRDGYTNPQYFF

D gene: -
clone size: -
V gene: TRBV6-4
J gene: TRBJ1-6
CDR3 length: 14
CDR3 DNA: TGTGCCAGCAGCTTCGAGCCAGGGGATTCACCCCTCCACTTT
CDR3 protein: CASSFEPGDSPLHF

D gene: -
clone size: -
V gene: TRBV20-1
J gene: TRBJ2-7
CDR3 length: 12
CDR3 DNA: TGCAGTGCCAGTAGATGGGGGTACAAGAAGTACTTC
CDR3 protein: CSASRWGYKKYF

D gene: -
clone size: -
V gene: TRBV14
J gene: TRBJ1-2
CDR3 length: 13
CDR3 DNA: TGTGCCAGCAGTCTGGCTGCGGTGTGGGGCTACACCTTC
CDR3 protein: CASSLAAVWGYTF

D gene: TRBD2
clone size: -
V gene: TRBV5-4
J gene: TRBJ2-3
CDR3 length: 14
CDR3 DNA: TGTGCCAGCGGGGGGGGGAGGGGTCCCGATACGCAGTATTTT
CDR3 protein: CASGGGRGPDTQYF

D gene: -
clone size: -
V gene: TRBV7-2
J gene: TRBJ1-1
CDR3 length: 15
CDR3 DNA: TGTGCCGGCAGCTTAGCGGGAGGAGGGGATACGCAGTATTTCTTT
CDR3 protein: CAGSLAGGGDTQYFF